This TCR beta chain originates from a study of tumor and adjacent non-tumor tissue in lung cancer. Whole-study context: Each sample yielded 4 million to 5 million productive TCRbeta reads on average. Regarding the study as a whole: Compared with tumor, normal lung showed significantly lower TCR diversity. Shorter survival was associated with higher TCR diversity in tumors.

TCRbeta libraries were built with three rounds of nested PCR, modified from ARM-PCR. One entry per CDR3 protein, called by TCRdb with MiXCR from the multiplex PCR reads. The sample lists 50,000 or so distinct CDR3 sequences, 74% occurring once. This sample's RNA came from whole unsorted tissue. This non-tumor lung sample came from over 3 cm beyond the tumor edge. Chemotherapy-naive patients with new lung cancer underwent thoracic surgery in China, August–late 2014. Concerning this clonotype: The antigen is undetermined.

This CDR3 has 14 residues. Trimming pared 2 bases from V and 6 bases from J, leaving 11 bases between. Input material: distant non-tumor lung tissue. The TCR was taken from a woman aged 60-75 years with non-small cell lung cancer. The chain uses TRBV12-3 or TRBV12-4 and TRBJ2-1; D is ambiguous. This CDR3 reads CASSLMTLSNEQFF. As DNA, the CDR3 is TGTGCCAGCAGTTTAATGACTTTGTCCAATGAGCAGTTCTTC.